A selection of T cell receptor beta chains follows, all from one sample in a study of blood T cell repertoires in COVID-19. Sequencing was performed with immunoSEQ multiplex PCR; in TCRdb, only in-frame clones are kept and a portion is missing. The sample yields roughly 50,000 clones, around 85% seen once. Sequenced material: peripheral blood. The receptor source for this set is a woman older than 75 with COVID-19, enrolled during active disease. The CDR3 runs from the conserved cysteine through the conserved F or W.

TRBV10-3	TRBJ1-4	CAISDSTRDRGNEKLFF
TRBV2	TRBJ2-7	CASSGGGASLEQYF
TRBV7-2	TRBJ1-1	CASSLAGQGVTEAFF
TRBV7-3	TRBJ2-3	CASSSDLAATGSDTQYF
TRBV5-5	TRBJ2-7	CASSFSAVRTMEQYF
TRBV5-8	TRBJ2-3	CASSFYSGSTDTQYF
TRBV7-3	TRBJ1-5	CASSLTGDFNQPQHF
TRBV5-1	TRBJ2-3	CASSPRDRGLFTDTQYF
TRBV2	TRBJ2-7	CASSVGASGPYPSYEQYF
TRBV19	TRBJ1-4	CASCPGQGKGEKLFF
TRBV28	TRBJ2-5	CASSSADPGQGWRETQYF
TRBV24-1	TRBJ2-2	CATSEPDRPPGELFF
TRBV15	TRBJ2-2	CATSSIRQGAVGELFF
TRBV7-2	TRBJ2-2	CASSTSGSATGELFF
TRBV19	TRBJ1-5	CASSSLQGESNQPQHF
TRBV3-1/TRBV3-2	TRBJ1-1	CASSQSQAVTEAFF
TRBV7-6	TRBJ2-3	CASSATSGRALGTDTQYF
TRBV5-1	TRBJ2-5	CASSLEASGSGTGETQYF
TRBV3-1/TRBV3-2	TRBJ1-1	CASSQDRGRPEAFF
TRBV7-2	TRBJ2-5	CASSFQSGQRETQYF
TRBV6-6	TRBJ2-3	CASTRGSTDTQYF
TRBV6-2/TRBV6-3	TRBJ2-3	CASSYRAGEDTQYF
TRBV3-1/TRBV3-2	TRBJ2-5	CASSPGLAGGMETQYF
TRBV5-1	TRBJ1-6	CASSFGNLRGNSPLHF
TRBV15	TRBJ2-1	CATSRDPTRGINNEQFF
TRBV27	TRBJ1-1	CASSLQLNTEAFF
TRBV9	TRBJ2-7	CASSEGQFSYEQYF
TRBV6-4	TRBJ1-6	CASSEQSYNSPLHF
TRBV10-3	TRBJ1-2	CAIKLAGDYGYTF
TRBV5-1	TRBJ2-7	CASSSEDRGRFDEQYF
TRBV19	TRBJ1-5	CASRDGQGGQPQHF
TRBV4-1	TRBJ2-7	CASSQDLTGFRGAYEQYF
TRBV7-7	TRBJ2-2	CASSPRSSGTGELFF
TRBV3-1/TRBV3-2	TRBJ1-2	CASSQTGMIYGYTF
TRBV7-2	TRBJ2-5	CASRRRAGETQYF
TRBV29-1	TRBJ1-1	CSVRRGQNTEAFF
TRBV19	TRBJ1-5	CASSIGRRNQPQHF
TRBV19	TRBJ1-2	CASSPLGTGDYGYTF
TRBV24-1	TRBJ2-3	CATSDRSGSTDTQYF
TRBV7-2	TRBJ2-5	CASSATGYKETQYF
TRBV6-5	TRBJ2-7	CASSNRQGTYEQYF
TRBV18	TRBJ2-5	CASSPELGGETQYF
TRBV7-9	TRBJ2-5	CASSLGGLAAGSSRETQYF
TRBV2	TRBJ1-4	CASTRRRDEKLFF
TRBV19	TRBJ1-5	CASSIGANQPQHF
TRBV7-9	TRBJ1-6	CASSKTGSISPLHF
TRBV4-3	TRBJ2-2	CASSPRLAGGLFTGELFF
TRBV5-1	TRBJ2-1	CASSPGGTYYNEQFF
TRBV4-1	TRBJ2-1	CASSQYRGTYNEQFF
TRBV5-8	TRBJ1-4	CASSPGTVATNEKLFF
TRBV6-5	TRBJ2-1	CASSYGTEQFF
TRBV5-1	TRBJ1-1	CASSLAQGAWAEAFF
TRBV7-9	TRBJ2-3	CASSRDRGTDTQYF